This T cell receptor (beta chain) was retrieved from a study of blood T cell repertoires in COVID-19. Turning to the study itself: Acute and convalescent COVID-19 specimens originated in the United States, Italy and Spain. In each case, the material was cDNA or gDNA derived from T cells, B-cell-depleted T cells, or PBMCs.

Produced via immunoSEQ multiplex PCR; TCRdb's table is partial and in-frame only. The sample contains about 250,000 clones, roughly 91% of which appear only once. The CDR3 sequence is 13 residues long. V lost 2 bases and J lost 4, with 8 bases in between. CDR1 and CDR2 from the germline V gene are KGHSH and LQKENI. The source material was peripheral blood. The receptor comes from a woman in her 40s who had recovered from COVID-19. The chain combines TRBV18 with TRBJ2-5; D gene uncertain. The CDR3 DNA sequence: TGTGCCAGCTCACCATTCGGCGGAGAGACCCAGTACTTC. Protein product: CASSPFGGETQYF.